A single sample is the source of the 21 T cell receptor beta chains below, sequenced in a study of response to subunit inactivated influenza vaccine (dated 2018 in TCRdb). Library preparation employed RT-PCR. The reads were generated on an Illumina HiSeq 2500. TCRdb reprocessing: public reads trimmed at Q25 with fastp, clones called with MiXCR, in-frame beta chains kept. CDR3 protein sequences are deduplicated, and each keeps its most common genes and DNA. Here the sample has 550,000 to 600,000 distinct CDR3 sequences; about an eighth occur a single time. The top ten clonotypes cover roughly 10% of the sample. The sample consisted of PBMCs from blood, taken on the day of vaccination. The receptors were sampled from a man aged 50-60 years who received an inactivated influenza vaccine. Donor details come from another sample of the same person, matched by shared clones.

This clonotype showed up just a few times. An end of the junction differs from the germline gene, which may be a read error. The chain couples TRBV19 to TRBJ2-5; TRBD2 is a possible D gene (6 bases). CDR3 size: 12 residues. Germline V gene data show CDR1 as LNHDA and CDR2 as SQIVND (reference sequence). The CDR3 loop reads CASSMTWGLLDF. The CDR3 DNA sequence: TGTGCCAGTAGTATGACTTGGGGACTTCTTGACTTC.

The rearrangement uses TRBV6-2 or TRBV6-3 and TRBJ2-7; no definite D call. Germline CDR1 MNHEY, CDR2 SVGEGT. V lost 0 bases and J lost 2, with 8 bases in between. The CDR3 has 14 residues. The DNA of the CDR3 is TGTGCCAGCAGTTACTCAACATTAACCTACGAGCAGTACTTC. Its protein is CASSYSTLTYEQYF.

Only a few counts were recorded for this clonotype. The genes are TRBV7-9 and TRBJ1-2, with D possibly matching TRBD1 (6 bases). CDR3 length equals 16 residues. Trimming cost V 2 bases and J 8 bases, with 21 bases left between them. CDR1 is SEHNR, CDR2 FQNEAQ, per germline (reference sequence). The CDR3 DNA sequence: TGTGCCAGCAGCTTAAGCGGAGCCACAGGGCCGGGGGGCTACACCTTC. This gives the protein CASSLSGATGPGGYTF.

This chain connects TRBV27 to TRBJ2-7; D ambiguous. Germline CDR1 and CDR2: MNHEY and SMNVEV (reference sequence). The ends were cut back, 8 bases at V and 0 bases at J, with 11 bases in the middle. This CDR3 has 13 residues. The CDR3 loop reads CASGYKSSYEQYF. The CDR3 region has the DNA TGTGCCAGCGGGTACAAGAGCTCCTACGAGCAGTACTTC.

The chain joins TRBV29-1 to TRBJ2-5, with D possibly being TRBD1 (5 bases). The CDR3 is 14 residues long. V lost 0 bases, J lost 7 bases, and 15 bases lay in between. CDR1 SQVTM and CDR2 ANQGSEA come from the germline V gene. The chain's CDR3 is CSVEDGLAGRTQYF. DNA of the CDR3: TGCAGCGTTGAAGATGGGTTGGCAGGGCGGACCCAGTACTTC.

A note on this clonotype: A read error is possible here, since a much larger clone lies one base away. J is TRBJ2-3 and V is TRBV20-1; D ambiguous. The CDR3 sequence is 13 residues long. CDR1 and CDR2 from the germline V gene are DFQATT and SNEGSKA (reference sequence). This CDR3 reads CSARGSRADTEYF. CDR3 bases: TGCAGTGCTAGGGGTAGCCGCGCCGATACGGAGTATTTT.

This clonotype was counted only a few times. V gene TRBV24-1 combines with J gene TRBJ2-5; 10 bases agree with TRBD1. This CDR3 spans 16 amino acids. Germline-derived CDR1 and CDR2 are KGHDR and SFDVKD. The trim removed 3 bases at V and 5 bases at J, leaving 8 bases unmatched. The CDR3 bases are TGTGCCACCAGTGATCTCCGGGACAGGGGATCGGAGACCCAGTACTTC. Residues: CATSDLRDRGSETQYF.

This clonotype was picked up many times. The J gene is TRBJ2-2, the V gene TRBV6-1, with unresolved D. Germline CDR1 and CDR2: MNHNS and SASEGT. Trimming left V 3 bases short and J 1 base short, with 9 bases between. CDR3 length equals 15 residues. Here the CDR3 DNA reads TGTGCCAGCAGTGACTATCCAGGGAACACCGGGGAGCTGTTTTTT. Translated, it gives CASSDYPGNTGELFF.

This chain joins TRBV11-2 and TRBJ1-4, with D hard to call. V dropped 4 bases and J dropped 13 bases, with 19 bases sitting between them. Germline lookup yields CDR1 SGHAT and CDR2 FQNNGV. This CDR3 contains 14 residues. The CDR3 here is CASSYPEEKTVLFF. The CDR3 DNA reads as TGTGCCAGCAGCTACCCTGAGGAAAAAACTGTACTGTTTTTT.

This chain uses TRBV10-3 with TRBJ1-5, with a possible D match to TRBD1 (6 bases). The CDR3 length is 13 residues. V lost 8 bases, J lost 4 bases, and 12 bases lay in between. Germline CDR1 and CDR2: ENHRY and SYGVKD. The CDR3, as DNA: TGTGCCATCGGAGGGGGGTTTAATCAGCCCCAGCATTTT. Translated: CAIGGGFNQPQHF.

This clonotype turned up a few times. The rearrangement uses TRBV10-3 and TRBJ2-3; D assignment may be TRBD1 or TRBD2 (6 bases each). The germline V gene has CDR1 ENHRY and CDR2 SYGVKD. The germline V and J ends were trimmed by 4 bases and 6 bases, with 26 bases remaining between them. CDR3 length: 18 residues. The CDR3 spells CAISVGWGDNNLGDTQYF. The CDR3, as DNA: TGTGCCATCAGTGTGGGATGGGGGGACAACAACCTCGGGGATACGCAGTATTTT.

This clonotype has a count of ten or more. The V and J genes are TRBV12-3 or TRBV12-4 and TRBJ2-7; D is unresolved. This CDR3 contains 11 residues. The ends were cut back, 2 bases at V and 6 bases at J, with 5 bases in the middle. The CDR3 DNA is TGTGCCAGCAGTTTAAAACTCGAGCAGTACTTC. Translation gives CASSLKLEQYF.

Ten or more counts support this clonotype. V and J are TRBV4-2 and TRBJ2-1, with a possible D match to TRBD1 (6 bases). The germline V gene encodes CDR1 LGHNA and CDR2 YNFKEQ. This CDR3 region has 14 residues. V lost 7 bases and J lost 4, with 14 bases in between. CDR3 DNA: TGTGCCAGCAACAACCAGGGGCGTTACAATGAGCAGTTCTTC. It yields the protein CASNNQGRYNEQFF.

The chain joins TRBV18 to TRBJ2-1, with D tentatively TRBD2 (5 bases). The CDR3 is made up of 16 amino acids. V dropped 6 bases and J dropped 6 bases, with 21 bases sitting between them. Germline V gene lookup returns CDR1 KGHSH and CDR2 LQKENI. In nucleotides, the CDR3 is TGTGCCAGCTCCCCTTCGGGTCTGGCCGGGGTCAATGAGCAGTTCTTC. Translating gives CASSPSGLAGVNEQFF.

This clonotype was detected only a few times. J is TRBJ2-6 and V is TRBV19, with TRBD2 matching 8 bases. CDR3 length equals 17 residues. V was clipped by 3 bases and J by 1 base; unmatched bases: 5. Germline V gives CDR1 LNHDA, CDR2 SQIVND (reference sequence). The CDR3 DNA follows: TGTGCCAGTAGTATGCGAGCGGGAGTTTCTGGGGCCAACGTCCTGACTTTC. The encoded protein is CASSMRAGVSGANVLTF.

This clonotype has a handful of counts. The rearrangement links TRBV6-2 or TRBV6-3 to TRBJ2-5, with TRBD2 matching over 13 bases. V dropped 5 bases and J dropped 3; count of bases not matched to a gene: 9. The length of the CDR3 is 17 residues. Per the germline V gene, CDR1 is MNHEY and CDR2 is SVGEGT. In DNA form, the CDR3 reads TGTGCCAGCAGTCCCGGGACTAGCGGGGATTATGAAGAGACCCAGTACTTC. This sequence encodes CASSPGTSGDYEETQYF.

The sample holds many counts of this clonotype. The chain uses TRBV5-1 and TRBJ1-5, with TRBD1 as a possible D gene (5 bases). This CDR3 has 14 amino acids. CDR1 and CDR2 from the germline V gene are SGHRS and YFSETQ. The V and J ends lost 0 bases and 6 bases respectively, with 10 bases between them. CDR3 bases: TGCGCCAGCAGCTTGGAATGGGGCGGTCAGCCCCAGCATTTT. It encodes CASSLEWGGQPQHF. Full variable domain (rest looked up from reference TRBV5-1 and TRBJ1-5): KAGVTQTPRYLIKTRGQQVTLSCSPISGHRSVSWYQQTPGQGLQFLFEYFSETQRNKGNFPGRFSGRQFSNSRSEMNVSTLELGDSALYLCASSLEWGGQPQHFGDGTRLSIL.

The J gene is TRBJ2-4, the V gene TRBV7-2, with TRBD1 as a possible D gene (5 bases). The CDR3 is 15 amino acids. The germline V gene has CDR1 SGHTA and CDR2 FQGNSA. Deletions cut 0 bases from V and 14 bases from J, with 20 bases between. In nucleotides, the CDR3 is TGTGCCAGCAGCTTAGCGCTTTCCCCCCAGGGAAAGGAGTACTTC. Translated, it gives CASSLALSPQGKEYF.

This clonotype was seen more than once but under ten times. The V gene is TRBV4-3, the J gene TRBJ2-3; D might be TRBD2 (5 bases). Germline CDR1 is LGHNA and CDR2 is YSLEER. This CDR3 is 18 amino acids long. V shed 2 bases and J shed 1 base, with 19 bases lying between them. CDR3 in amino acids: CASSQSLMRLEGTDTQYF. The CDR3 coding sequence is TGCGCCAGCAGCCAAAGCCTGATGCGACTGGAGGGCACAGATACGCAGTATTTT.

This clonotype was found a few times. The chain uses TRBV29-1 and TRBJ2-7, with a possible D match to TRBD1 (6 bases). Germline V gene sequence: CDR1 SQVTM, CDR2 ANQGSEA. The CDR3 consists of 13 residues. Trimming left V 6 bases short and J 4 bases short, with 16 bases between. The CDR3 spells CSVQGYLSYEQYF. The CDR3 nucleotides read TGCAGCGTCCAGGGGTACCTTTCATACGAGCAGTACTTC.

This chain's CDR3 is CASSPGTTYEQFF. The CDR3 nucleotides are TGTGCCAGCAGCCCGGGAACGACCTATGAGCAGTTCTTC. The gene calls are TRBV28 and TRBJ2-1, with D perhaps TRBD2 (5 bases). V lost 6 bases and J 8 bases, leaving 14 bases between the germline ends. The CDR3 is 13 residues long. CDR1 is MDHEN and CDR2 is SYDVKM in the germline V gene.